This T cell receptor beta chain is from a study of OX40 agonist ivuxolimab in advanced cancers. Turning to the study itself: Dose-escalation subjects each had hepatocellular carcinoma, melanoma, renal cell or head and neck cancer. Study results and caveats: The antigens recognized by the expanded peripheral T cells, that is their antigen specificity, were not determined.

The table came from immunoSEQ multiplex PCR; TCRdb's copy has only in-frame clones and leaves some out. The sample shows tens of thousands of clones, approximately 80% of them seen only once. The germline V gene encodes CDR1 SGDLS and CDR2 YYNGEE. The germline V and J ends were trimmed by 4 bases and 3 bases, with 10 bases remaining between them. The CDR3 length is 13 residues. Autoimmune disease history or systemic immunosuppression excluded patients. A remark on this clone: Its antigen is not known.

This clonotype was sampled from an adult with an advanced solid tumor such as melanoma, head and neck, liver or kidney cancer. The sample in question was CD4+ or CD8+ T cells sorted from blood, obtained in a trial of the OX40 agonist ivuxolimab. This chain joins TRBV9 and TRBJ1-2; D is perhaps TRBD1 (6 bases). CDR3 sequence (DNA): TGTGCCAGCAGCTCCAGGGGTGACTATGGCTACACCTTC. It yields the protein CASSSRGDYGYTF.